This T cell receptor (beta chain) is from a study of T cells expressing NK-cell markers. For the study at large: Source material for TCR beta repertoires consisted of sorted CD3+CD56+NKG2C+, CD3+CD56+NKG2C- and CD3+CD56-NKG2C+ T cells. Sequenced donors, eight in total, included seven who were HCMV-seropositive and one who was seronegative.

5'RACE template switching built TCR beta cDNA with unique molecular identifiers. Reprocessing the 5' RACE reads, TCRdb reports a single entry for every CDR3 protein and omits DNA. The sample spans 200,000 to 300,000 distinct CDR3 sequences; the ten largest clones claim 0.3% to 0.45%. Germline V lookup: CDR1 SGHNT, CDR2 YENEEA. The CDR3 contains 17 residues. The clonotype comes from a man in his late teens or twenties in good health. The sample was blood T cells: a sorted CD56 or NKG2C T cell subset, CD4+ or CD8+ T cells, or bulk PBMC T cells (not recorded which). The chain joins TRBV11-3 to TRBJ2-1; TCRdb calls TRBD2, which cannot be checked without DNA. The CDR3 sequence: CASSLDGAAGGYNEQFF.